Following are 10 T cell receptor beta chains from one sample sequenced in a study of blood T cell repertoires in COVID-19. The repertoire was sequenced with immunoSEQ multiplex PCR; TCRdb's copy has only in-frame clones and lacks some. The table has about 300,000 clones, roughly nine tenths seen once. Sequenced: peripheral blood. The origin of the receptors is a man aged 18 to 30 who had recovered from COVID-19.

The rearrangement links TRBV6-5 to TRBJ1-5; 8 positions match TRBD1. The junction had 2 bases not matched to a gene; V was cut back by 6 bases and J by 7 bases. The germline CDR1 and CDR2 sequences are MNHEY and SVGAGI. This CDR3 comprises 12 residues. This chain's CDR3 is CASRQGDQPQHF. The CDR3 nucleotides read TGTGCCAGCAGACAGGGGGACCAGCCCCAGCATTTT.

This clone occurred a few times. The rearrangement links TRBV6-5 to TRBJ1-6, with D tentatively TRBD1 (6 bases). Germline V gives CDR1 MNHEY, CDR2 SVGAGI. The CDR3 extends over 16 amino acids. The ends were cut back, 0 bases at V and 9 bases at J, with 15 bases in the middle. DNA of the CDR3: TGTGCCAGCAGTTACTCGGGGGGGGGCGAGGTTTCACCCCTCCACTTT. It translates to CASSYSGGGEVSPLHF.

This sequence joins TRBV3-1 (or the pseudogene TRBV3-2) and TRBJ1-5, with D perhaps TRBD1 (6 bases). CDR1 LGHDT and CDR2 YNNKEL come from the germline V gene (reference sequence). Trimming pared 5 bases from V and 1 base from J, leaving 15 bases between. The CDR3 extends over 16 amino acids. CDR3 amino acids: CASSATGTLSNQPQHF. CDR3 bases: TGTGCCAGCAGCGCCACAGGGACCTTGAGCAATCAGCCCCAGCATTTT.

This chain joins TRBV19 and TRBJ2-2, with 7 nucleotides matching TRBD1. The junction had 10 bases not matched to a gene; V was cut back by 5 bases and J by 4 bases. The CDR3 extends over 16 amino acids. Germline V lookup: CDR1 LNHDA, CDR2 SQIVND (reference sequence). The chain's CDR3 is CASSPLTGLGTGELFF. CDR3 DNA sequence: TGTGCCAGTAGTCCACTGACAGGGCTCGGCACCGGGGAGCTGTTTTTT.

The chain carries TRBV7-9 and TRBJ1-4, with 8 bases identical to TRBD1. Trimming cost V 5 bases and J 8 bases; bases outside gene matches: 10. This CDR3 is built from 15 residues. Germline V gene data show CDR1 as SEHNR and CDR2 as FQNEAQ (reference sequence). This CDR3 is CASSGTQGAREKLFF. In DNA form, the CDR3 reads TGTGCCAGCAGCGGAACTCAGGGGGCTCGGGAAAAACTGTTTTTT.

V usage is TRBV7-8 and J usage is TRBJ2-5; TRBD2 is a possible D gene (5 bases). Germline-derived CDR1 and CDR2 are SGHVS and FQNEAQ. CDR3 size: 15 residues. Trimming stripped 4 bases from V and 1 base from J, with 13 bases between. This CDR3 reads CASSSTSWRQETQYF. In nucleotides, the CDR3 is TGTGCCAGCAGCTCCACTAGTTGGCGCCAAGAGACCCAGTACTTC. The whole variable domain, filled in from reference TRBV7-8 and TRBJ2-5, reads GAGVSQSPRYKVAKRGQDVALRCDPISGHVSLFWYQQALGQGPEFLTYFQNEAQLDKSGLPSDRFFAERPEGSVSTLKIQRTQQEDSAVYLCASSSTSWRQETQYFGPGTRLLVL.

V usage is TRBV5-1 and J usage is TRBJ2-5, with unresolved D. The germline V gene encodes CDR1 SGHRS and CDR2 YFSETQ. V was pared by 6 bases and J by 0 bases, with 9 bases between. CDR3 length equals 13 residues. The CDR3 nucleotides are TGCGCCAGCAACCCAGATAACCAAGAGACCCAGTACTTC. It translates to CASNPDNQETQYF.

The V gene is TRBV6-5, the J gene TRBJ1-2; tentative D call: TRBD1 (5 bases). Germline V gene lookup returns CDR1 MNHEY and CDR2 SVGAGI. The length of the CDR3 is 14 residues. Trimming stripped 7 bases from V and 0 bases from J, with 12 bases between. The CDR3 loop reads CASTRQQPNYGYTF. The CDR3 DNA is TGTGCCAGCACTCGACAGCAACCTAACTATGGCTACACCTTC.

This chain joins TRBV11-2 and TRBJ1-4; TRBD1 agrees at 8 bases. The CDR3 runs to 15 residues. With V trimmed by 5 bases and J by 2 bases, 4 bases remained unmatched. Looked up from germline, CDR1 is SGHAT and CDR2 is FQNNGV. The CDR3 nucleotides read TGTGCCAGCAGCCCCCGGGACAGGACTAATGAAAAACTGTTTTTT. It encodes CASSPRDRTNEKLFF.

The DNA of the CDR3 is TGTGCCAGCAGCTTAGGGGAGGGACTAGTCACCCACGAGCAGTACTTC. It specifies CASSLGEGLVTHEQYF. The gene calls are TRBV7-2 and TRBJ2-7; 8 bases match TRBD2. CDR1 is SGHTA, CDR2 FQGNSA, per germline. The ends lost 1 base at V and 5 bases at J; junction bases unmatched: 10. The CDR3 extends over 16 amino acids.